The 5 T cell receptor beta chains given below trace back to one sample, sequenced in a study of blood T cell repertoires in COVID-19. The method was immunoSEQ multiplex PCR; TCRdb's version includes in-frame clones alone and lacks a portion of them. The top ten clones hold 1.1% of a sample with about 190,000 clones, approximately 86% of them seen once. Sequencing input: peripheral blood. All receptors derive from a man aged 25-45 years with acute or convalescent COVID-19.

This chain joins TRBV30 and TRBJ2-4; 8 positions agree with TRBD2. There are 15 residues in the CDR3. V lost 1 base to trimming and J lost 1 base; unmatched junction nucleotides: 3. Germline V CDR1 and CDR2: GTSNPN, SVGIG (reference sequence). The DNA of the CDR3 is TGTGCCTGGAGTGGTAGCGGGGTGGCCAAAAACATTCAGTACTTC. Residues: CAWSGSGVAKNIQYF.

The chain uses TRBV19 and TRBJ1-6; D may be TRBD1 (6 bases). Trimming took off 7 bases at V and 11 bases at J, with 15 bases between the two ends. This CDR3 is 13 amino acids long. Germline V gene data show CDR1 as LNHDA and CDR2 as SQIVND (reference sequence). The CDR3, as DNA: TGTGCCAGTAATAGGGGGGGGTCGACACCCCTCCACTTT. Its protein product is CASNRGGSTPLHF.

The chain carries TRBV3-1 (or the pseudogene TRBV3-2) and TRBJ2-7, with D perhaps matching TRBD1 (7 bases). The V end lost 0 bases, the J end lost 5 bases, and 14 bases lay between the germline ends. The CDR3 contains 15 residues. Germline lookup yields CDR1 LGHDT and CDR2 YNNKEL (reference sequence). DNA for the CDR3: TGTGCCAGCAGCCAAGATCTCGCAGGGGGGAACGAGCAGTACTTC. Its translation is CASSQDLAGGNEQYF.

V gene TRBV4-2 combines with J gene TRBJ2-1; 13 positions agree with TRBD2. The germline V gene encodes CDR1 LGHNA and CDR2 YNFKEQ. V dropped 0 bases and J dropped 0; count of bases not matched to a gene: 8. The CDR3 has 20 residues. The CDR3 here is CASSQERTSGRWSSYNEQFF. CDR3 in DNA: TGTGCCAGCAGCCAAGAACGGACTAGCGGGAGATGGAGCTCCTACAATGAGCAGTTCTTC.

The gene calls are TRBV7-3 and TRBJ1-6, with 7 bases lining up with TRBD1. CDR3 length equals 14 residues. V lost 6 bases to trimming and J lost 10 bases; unmatched junction nucleotides: 9. CDR1 is SGHTA and CDR2 is FQGTGA in the germline V gene. CDR3 nucleotides: TGTGCCAGCAGTTCAACAGGGGAAGGCTCACCCCTCCACTTT. It is translated as CASSSTGEGSPLHF.